This TCR beta chain is from a study of T cells in Graves' hyperthyroidism and ophthalmopathy (dated by TCRdb to between 2018 and 2021). Context from the whole study: Peripheral blood samples were taken at the time of initial diagnosis, prior to any treatment. A discovery cohort of roughly 100 patients, fewer than 50 with Graves' ophthalmopathy and approximately 55 with stable Graves' hyperthyroidism, was used to find distinguishing TCR V-J signatures. Prospective prediction of ophthalmopathy was tested in an independent validation cohort consisting of fewer than 20 hyperthyroidism patients and about 17 patients who later progressed to ophthalmopathy. The 75 to 100 discovery patients were randomly divided into training and test sets at a 7:3 ratio. The study also compared thyroid tissue and blood T-cell repertoires from five or six Graves' hyperthyroidism patients. Following sampling, methimazole starting at 30 mg daily was given to hyperthyroidism patients, and high-dose intravenous methylprednisolone was given to ophthalmopathy patients. The paper reports TCR Vbeta CDR3 sequencing of over 120 peripheral blood samples: some 44 ophthalmopathy, under 80 hyperthyroidism and around 17 progressor patients.

This clonotype came up many times. Its antigen has not been determined. Qualities for individual bases were not recorded, and no much larger clone is one base off. What the authors observed across the whole study: In cross-validation, a model built on a 13 V-J signature told ophthalmopathy apart from stable hyperthyroidism with less than 90% sensitivity and approximately 81% specificity, and in testing the same model reached 80%/75%. Blood samples also contained most of the expanded thyroid clonotypes (frequency above 0.001), which suggests that blood repertoires may reflect thyroid immune responses. During validation, the model predicted progression to ophthalmopathy a median of approximately 6.5 months ahead of onset, with 60% to 71% sensitivity and around 72% specificity. Sample size was not statistically predetermined, and blinding of investigators to group allocation was not performed.

Graves' hyperthyroidism was defined as stable when no progression to ophthalmopathy occurred over 18 months of follow-up. Hyperthyroidism patients were aged 18 to 65 years and newly diagnosed, with disease duration of less than 2 months. The study excluded patients with uncontrolled infections, other autoimmune diseases, pregnancy or lactation. Diagnoses relied on clinical symptoms, serum thyroxine and TRAb, thyroid ultrasound and orbital computed tomography. PBMCs were isolated from more than 9 ml of fresh peripheral blood by Ficoll-Paque density gradient centrifugation. Total RNA was extracted with Trizol reagent, and quality was checked on an Agilent 2100 Bioanalyzer. Amplification of TCR beta CDR3 regions was carried out from RNA transcripts. The TCR CDR3 was subjected to a first round of RT-PCR using the HTBI primer set and the Qiagen OneStep RT-PCR kit. A second multiplex PCR round built the libraries, followed by size selection and purification. The libraries were sequenced on an Illumina HiSeq2000 using paired-end 100 bp reads. The authors' pipeline ran thus. SOAPnuke was used to process the raw data, throwing out any read that contained adapters or uncalled bases, had a mean Phred below 15, or lacked an exact constant-primer or identifier match. COPE v1.2.5 was used to merge the high-quality paired reads, and each unique nucleotide sequence was defined as a clonotype. MiTCR v1.1 was used to align clonotypes to the IMGT TRBV, TRBD and TRBJ reference segments. The analysis included only V-J combinations with a frequency above 0.0001, which together covered 98% to 99.2% of the repertoires. The TCS score was defined as F50 (clonal expansion) divided by E x V (chaos), with BLOSUM62-based TCRdist calculated between CDR3 peptides within each V-J. Welch's t-statistics and random forest reduced fewer than 550 V-J features to 13, which were used in a naive Bayes classifier (R e1071). Thyroid-blood repertoire similarity was quantified with the Morisita-Horn index. Through fastp at Q25 and MiXCR, TCRdb rebuilt clones from the public reads, retaining in-frame beta chains. For every CDR3 protein sequence, its rows merge into one entry that carries the most common genes and DNA. TCRdb's processing, not the authors' own work, is the source of the V and J calls. This sample holds hundreds of thousands of distinct CDR3 sequences; 35% were observed only once. Approximately 31% of the sample is held by the ten biggest clonotypes.

The CDR3 holds 16 amino acids from the cysteine to the phenylalanine. CDR3 DNA is the only sequence kept; it has 48 bases, read in frame from the first base. V is pared back by 5 bases and J by 7 bases, with 18 bases lying between the germline termini. Sequences LGHNA (CDR1) and YSLEER (CDR2) are obtained from the germline V gene. In this chain, TRBV4-3 is recombined with TRBJ1-6; TRBD1 is perhaps the D gene, given 6 matching bases. Sequencing was carried out using blood. The sequence was obtained from a woman aged 35 to 49 with Graves' hyperthyroidism. For the CDR3, the sequence is CASSGGQSGRNSPLHF. Read as DNA, the sequence is TGCGCCAGCAGCGGAGGACAGTCCGGGCGGAATTCACCCCTCCACTTT.